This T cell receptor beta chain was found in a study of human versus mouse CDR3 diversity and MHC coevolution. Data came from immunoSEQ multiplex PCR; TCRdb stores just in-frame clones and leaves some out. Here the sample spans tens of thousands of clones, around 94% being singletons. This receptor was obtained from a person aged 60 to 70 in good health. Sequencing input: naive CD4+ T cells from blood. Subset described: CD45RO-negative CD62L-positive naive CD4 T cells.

The DNA of the CDR3 is TGTGCCAGTAGTACCCCCGGGGGGAAAGGGACCTACGAGCAGTACTTC. It encodes CASSTPGGKGTYEQYF. The chain carries TRBV19 and TRBJ2-7; 7 bases match TRBD2. The CDR3 is 16 residues long. Trimming removed 4 bases from V and 2 bases from J; junction bases left unmatched: 11. Germline V gives CDR1 LNHDA, CDR2 SQIVND (reference sequence). Full variable domain (missing parts from reference TRBV19 and TRBJ2-7): DGGITQSPKYLFRKEGQNVTLSCEQNLNHDAMYWYRQDPGQGLRLIYYSQIVNDFQKGDIAEGYSVSREKKESFPLTVTSAQKNPTAFYLCASSTPGGKGTYEQYFGPGTRLTVT.